The 9 T cell receptor beta chains in this list originate from one sample, sequenced in a study of cytomegalovirus exposure and HLA in healthy donors. PCR employed 60 Vbeta and 13 Jbeta primers. Assay: immunoSEQ multiplex PCR; the TCRdb copy retains only in-frame clones and omits some. Altogether some 190,000 clones are present, less than 85% being singletons, with the ten largest covering 1%. Sequenced sample: PBMCs. The receptors were sampled from a boy aged 2 to 9 in good health and CMV-seronegative.

This clone turned up a few times. V gene TRBV15 combines with J gene TRBJ1-4; 8 bases map to TRBD1. Germline loops: CDR1 LNHNV, CDR2 YYDKDF (reference sequence). This CDR3 comprises 13 residues. The junction had 1 base not matched to a gene; V was cut back by 3 bases and J by 7 bases. The CDR3 here is CATSRDRVEKLFF. The CDR3 DNA is TGTGCCACCAGCAGGGACAGGGTTGAAAAACTGTTTTTT.

The chain joins TRBV13 to TRBJ2-5, with a possible D match to TRBD2 (6 bases). The J call may be incorrect, as the DNA end agrees better with TRBJ2-7. Germline V lookup: CDR1 PRHDT, CDR2 FYEKMQ (reference sequence). The length of the CDR3 is 15 residues. The CDR3 DNA is TGTGCCAGCAGCCCAGACGGCGGGAAGAGAGCCGAGCAGTACTTC. Translated, it gives CASSPDGGKRAEQYF.

The chain has TRBV2 and TRBJ1-2, with D unclear. The CDR3 is 13 amino acids. In germline, CDR1 is SNHLY, CDR2 FYNNEI. The V gene lost 10 bases and the J gene lost 6 bases, with 18 bases spanning the gap. The CDR3 DNA reads as TGTGCCACCATAAAGGAGGGCGACAATGGCTACACCTTC. Encoded protein: CATIKEGDNGYTF.

The chain has TRBV18 and TRBJ2-5; tentative D call: TRBD2 (6 bases). The germline CDR1 and CDR2 sequences are KGHSH and LQKENI. Trimming left V 6 bases short and J 2 bases short, with 10 bases between. This CDR3 is built from 13 residues. This CDR3 is CASSGTLQETQYF. The CDR3 DNA sequence: TGTGCCAGCTCGGGGACTCTACAAGAGACCCAGTACTTC.

V and J are TRBV5-4 and TRBJ1-2; the match to TRBD1 covers 11 bases. Germline loops: CDR1 SGHNT, CDR2 YYREEE (reference sequence). The ends lost 3 bases at V and 7 bases at J; junction bases unmatched: 11. The CDR3 length is 16 residues. Here the CDR3 reads CASSSWWTGGAGGYTF. CDR3 nucleotide sequence: TGTGCCAGCAGCTCCTGGTGGACAGGGGGCGCTGGTGGCTACACCTTC.

This chain joins TRBV6-5 and TRBJ1-6; D is perhaps TRBD1 (5 bases). In germline, CDR1 is MNHEY, CDR2 SVGAGI. This CDR3 contains 15 residues. V lost 0 bases to trimming and J lost 9 bases, with 12 bases between them. CDR3 coding DNA: TGTGCCAGCAGTTACTCCGCCAGGGTGGGTTCACCCCTCCACTTT. Encoded protein: CASSYSARVGSPLHF.

This chain joins TRBV7-2 and TRBJ2-2; 7 nucleotides agree with TRBD1. J was trimmed by 5 bases and V by 1 base; bases with no gene match: 4. The CDR3 contains 15 residues. Looked up from germline, CDR1 is SGHTA and CDR2 is FQGNSA. The CDR3: CASSLDNRGTGELFF. The CDR3 bases are TGTGCCAGCAGCTTAGACAACAGGGGAACCGGGGAGCTGTTTTTT.

The chain joins TRBV9 to TRBJ2-7; 7 positions agree with TRBD2. The CDR3 has 13 residues. The V gene end was trimmed by 3 bases and the J gene end by 3 bases; junction bases not matched to a gene: 3. The germline gives CDR1 SGDLS, CDR2 YYNGEE. CDR3: CASSGPSGYEQYF. In DNA form, the CDR3 reads TGTGCCAGCAGCGGCCCTAGCGGCTACGAGCAGTACTTC.

The chain couples TRBV5-1 to TRBJ2-3; maybe TRBD1 (7 bases). Trimming shortened V by 1 base and J by 3 bases, and 12 bases separated the two germline ends. Germline-derived CDR1 and CDR2 are SGHRS and YFSETQ. The CDR3 contains 15 residues. Written as DNA, the CDR3 is TGCGCCAGCAGCTTGAGGAGGGACAGTACAGATACGCAGTATTTT. Translated, it gives CASSLRRDSTDTQYF.